These 14 T cell receptor beta chains were sequenced from one sample in a study of blood T cells in healthy people across ages. Using a J-beta primer mix together with a sample-barcoded 5' primer, a second PCR was run for about 6 to 12 cycles. TCRdb fed the 5' RACE reads into MiXCR, producing one record per CDR3 protein. There are roughly 650,000 distinct CDR3 sequences in the sample; less than 40% occur only once, and over 15% lies in the top ten. Sequences were obtained from blood. Receptor source: a woman of 80 years or more in good health.

Many counts were recorded for this clonotype. The genes are TRBV7-2 and TRBJ2-1; D not resolved. V lost 4 bases to trimming and J lost 4 bases, with 8 bases between them. This CDR3 is 13 amino acids long. Germline CDR1 is SGHTA and CDR2 is FQGNSA. DNA for the CDR3: TGTGCCAGCAGCTCGACAACTTACAATGAGCAGTTCTTC. Its protein product is CASSSTTYNEQFF.

The chain recombines TRBV27 with TRBJ2-1, with 12 bases identical to TRBD2. V shed 7 bases, J shed 8 bases, and the junction held 3 bases outside the gene matches. Per the germline V gene, CDR1 is MNHEY and CDR2 is SMNVEV (reference sequence). This CDR3 spans 13 amino acids. The CDR3 protein is CASTLAGGYEQFF. CDR3 nucleotides: TGTGCCAGCACCCTAGCGGGGGGGTATGAGCAGTTCTTC.

The CDR3 DNA sequence: TGTGCCAGCAGCAAGACTAGGGGCTCAGAGACCCAGTACTTC. It encodes CASSKTRGSETQYF. The V and J genes are TRBV11-2 and TRBJ2-5, with a tentative D call TRBD2 (6 bases). Germline V gene data show CDR1 as SGHAT and CDR2 as FQNNGV. This CDR3 contains 14 residues. Trimming stripped 5 bases from V and 4 bases from J, with 14 bases between.

On this clonotype: This could be a read error, since a much larger clone is one nucleotide away. The rearrangement links TRBV15 to TRBJ2-1; D uncertain. The CDR3 has 13 residues. V lost 1 base to trimming and J lost 12 bases, with 13 bases between them. Germline V gives CDR1 LNHNV, CDR2 YYDKDF (reference sequence). In DNA, the CDR3 is TGTGCCACCAGCAGAGCCGGACCGGGCGGGCAGTTCTTC. Its translation: CATSRAGPGGQFF.

This clonotype was recorded a few times. This clone may be a read error of a much larger clone one base away. The rearrangement joins TRBV30 to TRBJ1-1, with D unclear. The CDR3 spans 12 residues. Germline V CDR1 and CDR2: GTSNPN, SVGIG (reference sequence). In DNA, the CDR3 is TGTGCCCGGAGTGTACCCCAGATTGAAGCTTTCTTT. Translated: CARSVPQIEAFF.

The CDR3 protein is CASSLASGGARTRSYNEQFF. CDR3 coding DNA: TGTGCCAGCAGCCTCGCTAGCGGGGGGGCCCGTACCCGGTCCTACAATGAGCAGTTCTTC. The chain is built from TRBV3-1 and TRBJ2-1, with 12 bases that match TRBD2. The CDR3 totals 20 residues. J was trimmed by 1 base and V by 4 bases; bases with no gene match: 14. Germline V gives CDR1 LGHDT, CDR2 YNNKEL (reference sequence).

At least ten counts were recorded for this clonotype. The V and J genes are TRBV7-3 and TRBJ2-6; D possibly corresponds to TRBD1 (5 bases). Germline-derived CDR1 and CDR2 are SGHTA and FQGTGA. With 2 bases removed from V and 0 bases from J, the gap between germline ends came to 11 bases. CDR3 length: 17 amino acids. As DNA, the CDR3 is TGTGCCAGCAGCTTATACGGACAAGTCTCTGGGGCCAACGTCCTGACTTTC. This translates into CASSLYGQVSGANVLTF.

This CDR3 is CASSEASTEAFF. The CDR3 bases are TGTGCCAGCAGTGAAGCCAGCACTGAAGCTTTCTTT. The J gene is TRBJ1-1, the V gene TRBV25-1, with D unclear. This CDR3 has 12 residues. Per the germline V gene, CDR1 is MGHDK and CDR2 is SYGVNS. Between the trimmed V and J ends, which lost 2 bases and 4 bases, there was a span of 5 bases.

Of note for this clonotype: A much larger clone sits a single nucleotide away, making a read error possible. V gene TRBV4-2 combines with J gene TRBJ2-7; 9 positions match TRBD1. Trimming at V came to 0 bases and at J to 3 bases, leaving 0 bases not matched to a gene. Per germline, CDR1 LGHNA and CDR2 YNFKEQ. The CDR3 contains 14 residues. CDR3 in DNA: TGTGCCAGCAGCCAAGAGACAGGGGGCTACGAGCAGTACTTC. It specifies CASSQETGGYEQYF.

This clonotype has at least ten counts. The chain employs TRBV6-1 and TRBJ2-1; D possibly corresponds to TRBD2 (5 bases). CDR1 is MNHNS, CDR2 SASEGT, per germline. This CDR3 contains 17 residues. V dropped 3 bases and J dropped 6 bases, with 21 bases sitting between them. CDR3 region: CASSDRSKKLVSNEQFF. The CDR3 region has the DNA TGTGCCAGCAGTGATCGATCGAAAAAACTAGTTTCCAATGAGCAGTTCTTC.

The gene calls are TRBV10-3 and TRBJ1-1, with D possibly matching TRBD1 (5 bases). The CDR3 is 14 amino acids. Germline loops: CDR1 ENHRY, CDR2 SYGVKD. V shed 5 bases and J shed 1 base, with 11 bases lying between them. The CDR3 DNA reads as TGTGCCATCAGTCCCCGGGGGGAGAACACTGAAGCTTTCTTT. Protein: CAISPRGENTEAFF.

This clonotype has ten or more counts. The chain employs TRBV6-1 and TRBJ2-1; D might be TRBD2 (5 bases). The germline CDR1 and CDR2 sequences are MNHNS and SASEGT. This CDR3 comprises 16 residues. Trimming pared 6 bases from V and 0 bases from J, leaving 15 bases between. The CDR3 protein is CASRPSGTSSYNEQFF. The CDR3 DNA follows: TGTGCCAGCAGGCCGAGCGGAACGAGCTCCTACAATGAGCAGTTCTTC.

This clonotype occurred many times. The chain carries TRBV28 and TRBJ1-1; 8 positions agree with TRBD1. After removal of 6 bases from V and 5 bases from J, the junction contained 5 bases not matched to a gene. The CDR3 sequence is 13 residues long. CDR1 is MDHEN and CDR2 is SYDVKM in the germline V gene. The CDR3 region has the DNA TGTGCCAGCAGCCAACAGGGGGGAACTGAAGCTTTCTTT. This gives the protein CASSQQGGTEAFF.

This clonotype was seen a single time. V usage is TRBV9 and J usage is TRBJ1-6; TRBD1 might be the D (6 bases). The CDR3 length is 15 residues. From germline, CDR1 is SGDLS and CDR2 YYNGEE. V gave up 0 bases and J gave up 11 bases, with 15 bases separating them. The CDR3 DNA reads as TGTGCCAGCAGCGTAGAGCAGGGGCTGGAGCCACCCCTCCACTTT. Translation: CASSVEQGLEPPLHF.